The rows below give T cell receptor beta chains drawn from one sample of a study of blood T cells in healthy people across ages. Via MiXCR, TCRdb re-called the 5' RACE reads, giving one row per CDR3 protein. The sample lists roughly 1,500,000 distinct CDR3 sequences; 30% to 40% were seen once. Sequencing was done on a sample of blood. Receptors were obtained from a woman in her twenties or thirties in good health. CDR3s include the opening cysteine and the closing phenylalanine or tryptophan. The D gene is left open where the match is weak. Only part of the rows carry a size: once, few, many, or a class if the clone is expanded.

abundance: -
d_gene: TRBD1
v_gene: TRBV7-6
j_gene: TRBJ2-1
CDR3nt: TGTGCCAGCAGCTTAGGGGGGGACAGGGTTGAGCAGTTCTTC
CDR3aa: CASSLGGDRVEQFF

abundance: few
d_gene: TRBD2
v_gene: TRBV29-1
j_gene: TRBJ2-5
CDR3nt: TGCAGCGTCGGAAGCGGGGGGACCCAGTACTTC
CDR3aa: CSVGSGGTQYF

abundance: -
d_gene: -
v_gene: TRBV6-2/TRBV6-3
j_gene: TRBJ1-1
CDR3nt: TGTACCAGCAGCCAGGGTTTGGCTGAAGCTTTCTTT
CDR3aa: CTSSQGLAEAFF

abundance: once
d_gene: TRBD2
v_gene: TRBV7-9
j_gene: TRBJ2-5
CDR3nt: TGTGCCAGCAGCTTAAACCCCACGAGGGGACTAGCATTGGGTAAGACCCAGTACTTC
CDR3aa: CASSLNPTRGLALGKTQYF

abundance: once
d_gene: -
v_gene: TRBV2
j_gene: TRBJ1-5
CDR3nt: TGTGCCAGCAGTGAAGAACACGGGTCTAATCAGCCCCAGCATTTT
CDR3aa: CASSEEHGSNQPQHF

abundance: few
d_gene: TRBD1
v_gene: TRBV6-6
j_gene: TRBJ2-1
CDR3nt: TGTGCCAGCAGTTCCCGGGACAGGAACTACAATGAGCAGTTCTTC
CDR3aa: CASSSRDRNYNEQFF

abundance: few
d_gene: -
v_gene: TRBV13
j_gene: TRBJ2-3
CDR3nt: TGTGCCAGCAGCTTAGCGCGGGACGCAGATACGCAGTATTTT
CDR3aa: CASSLARDADTQYF

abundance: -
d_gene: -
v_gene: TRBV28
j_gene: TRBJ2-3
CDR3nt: TGTGCCAGCAGCCCCTCCCGTACCCGCACAGATACGCAGTATTTT
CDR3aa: CASSPSRTRTDTQYF

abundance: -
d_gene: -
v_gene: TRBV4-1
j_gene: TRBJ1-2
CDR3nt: TGCGCCAGCAGCCAAGATGTCAGCTCGGCGGGCTACACCTTC
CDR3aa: CASSQDVSSAGYTF

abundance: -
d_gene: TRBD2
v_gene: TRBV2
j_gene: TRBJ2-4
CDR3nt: TGTACCAGCAACGTTCCAAGTAGCGGGATCAACGGGAACATTCAGTACTTC
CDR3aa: CTSNVPSSGINGNIQYF

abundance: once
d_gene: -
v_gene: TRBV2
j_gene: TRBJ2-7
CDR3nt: TGTGCCAGCAGTGAGGGGGCCGGAGGCTCCTACGAGCAGTACTTC
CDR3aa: CASSEGAGGSYEQYF

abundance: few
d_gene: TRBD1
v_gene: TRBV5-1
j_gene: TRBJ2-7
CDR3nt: TGCGCCAGCAGCGCGGACAGGGCCGAGCAGTACTTC
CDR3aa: CASSADRAEQYF

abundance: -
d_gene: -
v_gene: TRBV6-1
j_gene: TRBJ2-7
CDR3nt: TGTGCCAGCAGTGGGGCCGGGACGGCCGGGAGTTACGAGCAGTACTTC
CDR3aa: CASSGAGTAGSYEQYF

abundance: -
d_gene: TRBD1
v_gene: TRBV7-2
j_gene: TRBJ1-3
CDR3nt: TGTGCCAGCTTTGCCTCGACAGGGATCTTCTCTGGAAACACCATATATTTT
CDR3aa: CASFASTGIFSGNTIYF

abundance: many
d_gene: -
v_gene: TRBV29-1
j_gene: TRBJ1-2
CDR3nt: TGCAGCGGACGCCGGGACGGCTATGGCTACACCTTC
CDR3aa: CSGRRDGYGYTF

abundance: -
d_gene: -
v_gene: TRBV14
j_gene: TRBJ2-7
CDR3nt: TGTGCCAGCAGCCAAAACCTCGGTGGCCACGAGCAGTACTTC
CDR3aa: CASSQNLGGHEQYF

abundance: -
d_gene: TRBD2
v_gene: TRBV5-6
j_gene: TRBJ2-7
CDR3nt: TGTGCCAGCAGCACCGGGCTAGCGGGAGGTCGGGGCGAGCAGTACTTC
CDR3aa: CASSTGLAGGRGEQYF

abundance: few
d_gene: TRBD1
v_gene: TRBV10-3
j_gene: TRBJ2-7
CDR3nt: TGTGCCACCGAGGGACAGGGGTACGAGCAGTACTTC
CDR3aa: CATEGQGYEQYF

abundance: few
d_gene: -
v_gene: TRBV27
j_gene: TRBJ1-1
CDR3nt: TGTGCCAGCAGTTGGGGGGGCACTGAAGCTTTCTTT
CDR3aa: CASSWGGTEAFF

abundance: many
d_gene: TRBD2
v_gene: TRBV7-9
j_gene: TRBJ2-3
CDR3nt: TGTGCCAGCAGCGGGACTAGCGGGGGATTAGATACGCAGTATTTT
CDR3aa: CASSGTSGGLDTQYF

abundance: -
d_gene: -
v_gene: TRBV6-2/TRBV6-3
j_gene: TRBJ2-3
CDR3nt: TGTGCCAGCAAACGAGAGACTGTGAATACGCAGTATTTT
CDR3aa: CASKRETVNTQYF

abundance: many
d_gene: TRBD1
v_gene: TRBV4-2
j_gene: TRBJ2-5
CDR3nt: TGTGCCAGCAGCCGGACAGGGGTCGGAGAGCAGTACTTC
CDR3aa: CASSRTGVGEQYF

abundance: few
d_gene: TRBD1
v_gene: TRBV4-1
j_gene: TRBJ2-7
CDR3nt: TGCGCCAGCAGCCAAGATCCAGGGGGCGAATCCTACGAGCAGTACTTC
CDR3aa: CASSQDPGGESYEQYF

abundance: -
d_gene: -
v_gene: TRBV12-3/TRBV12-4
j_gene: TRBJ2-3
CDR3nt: TGCGCCAGCAACCCGCACAAGATCACAGATACGCAGTATTTT
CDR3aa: CASNPHKITDTQYF

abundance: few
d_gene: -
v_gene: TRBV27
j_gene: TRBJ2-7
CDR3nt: TGTGCCAGCAGCCAGGGGGGGGAGGGCCCCTACGAGCAGTACTTC
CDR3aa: CASSQGGEGPYEQYF

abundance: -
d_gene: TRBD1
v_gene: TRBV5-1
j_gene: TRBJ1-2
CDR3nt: TGCGCCAGCAGCCCCCAACGTACGACAGGGGAGATCTCTACCCATGGCTACACCTTC
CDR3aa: CASSPQRTTGEISTHGYTF

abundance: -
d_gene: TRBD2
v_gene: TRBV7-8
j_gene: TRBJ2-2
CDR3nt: TGTGCCAGCAGCTTAGCTGGACTAGCGGGAGGGTCCGGGGAGCTGTTTTTT
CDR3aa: CASSLAGLAGGSGELFF

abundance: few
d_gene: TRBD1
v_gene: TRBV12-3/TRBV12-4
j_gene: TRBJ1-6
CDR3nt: TGTGCCAGCACCGAAGGACAGGGAGATTATTCACCCCTCCACTTT
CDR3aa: CASTEGQGDYSPLHF

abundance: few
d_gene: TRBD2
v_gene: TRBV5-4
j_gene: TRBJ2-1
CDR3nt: TGTGCCAGCAGCTTGTTCGGGGGGGCAACGAGCTCCTACAATGAGCAGTTCTTC
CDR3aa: CASSLFGGATSSYNEQFF

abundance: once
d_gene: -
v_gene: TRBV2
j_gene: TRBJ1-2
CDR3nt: TGTGCCAGCAGTGCCGCCCGGGCCACTAACTATGGCTACACCTTC
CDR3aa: CASSAARATNYGYTF

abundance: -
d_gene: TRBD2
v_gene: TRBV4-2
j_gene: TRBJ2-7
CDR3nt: TGTGCCAGCAGCCAAGAAGGGACTAGCATCTCCTACGAGCAGTACTTC
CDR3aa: CASSQEGTSISYEQYF